The 14 T cell receptor beta chains presented below share a single source sample, sequenced in a study of T cells after yellow fever vaccination. TCRdb ran MiXCR on the 5' RACE reads and lists one entry per CDR3 protein. The table records roughly 110,000 distinct CDR3 sequences, 8.4% of them present only once. This material consisted of CD8+ T cells sorted from PBMCs, taken 45 days after the yellow fever booster vaccination. These receptors were obtained from a man younger than 45 who received the YFV17D yellow fever vaccine.

This clonotype was observed many times. CDR3 sequence (DNA): TGTGCCAGCAGTTGGGGACAGGGGCTAAGCTCCTACAATGAGCAGTTCTTC. Translating it yields CASSWGQGLSSYNEQFF. V is TRBV6-5 and J is TRBJ2-1, with 10 nucleotides matching TRBD1. V lost 4 bases to trimming and J lost 0 bases; unmatched junction nucleotides: 6. CDR3 length: 17 amino acids. The V gene's germline CDR1 is MNHEY and CDR2 SVGAGI.

This clonotype was seen repeatedly, ten times or more. The V and J genes are TRBV6-2 or TRBV6-3 and TRBJ2-1, with D maybe TRBD1 (5 bases). Deletions cut 5 bases from V and 3 bases from J, with 8 bases between. The CDR3 consists of 13 residues. In germline, CDR1 is MNHEY, CDR2 SVGEGT. This CDR3 is CASSTQGYNEQFF. The CDR3 DNA reads TGTGCCAGCAGTACGCAGGGCTACAATGAGCAGTTCTTC.

This clonotype was seen many times. The chain is built from TRBV11-2 and TRBJ2-1; possibly TRBD1 for D (5 bases). The CDR3 length is 14 residues. V was pared by 4 bases and J by 6 bases, with 13 bases between. Germline values: CDR1 SGHAT, CDR2 FQNNGV. In DNA, the CDR3 is TGTGCCAGCAGCTCCCCCTGGGGCGCCAATGAGCAGTTCTTC. Its translation: CASSSPWGANEQFF.

For this clonotype: A much more abundant neighbour one base away suggests this may be a read error. This chain uses TRBV28 with TRBJ1-6; D possibly corresponds to TRBD1 (5 bases). Trimming cost V 7 bases and J 12 bases, with 13 bases left between them. Germline CDR1 reads MDHEN; CDR2 reads SYDVKM. The CDR3 consists of 12 residues. Here the CDR3 reads CASTPTRGPLHF. CDR3 nucleotides: TGTGCCAGCACCCCTACAAGGGGACCCCTCCACTTT.

This clonotype was seen ten or more times. The chain couples TRBV3-1 to TRBJ2-7; maybe TRBD2 (6 bases). The CDR3 is 13 amino acids. Looked up from germline, CDR1 is LGHDT and CDR2 is YNNKEL (reference sequence). Between the trimmed V and J ends, which lost 4 bases and 4 bases, there was a span of 11 bases. The CDR3 region has the DNA TGTGCCAGCAGCCTTAGCGGTTCTTACGAGCAGTACTTC. It encodes CASSLSGSYEQYF.

The table lists this clonotype with many counts. Written as DNA, the CDR3 is TGTGCCAGCAGCTTAGTTAGTAGAGGGGTCACTGAAGCTTTCTTT. Protein sequence: CASSLVSRGVTEAFF. The chain uses TRBV7-8 and TRBJ1-1; a weak D match, TRBD1 (5 bases). Germline V gene sequence: CDR1 SGHVS, CDR2 FQNEAQ. The CDR3 runs 15 residues. Trimming removed 1 base at V and 4 bases at J, with 13 bases between.

This clonotype was picked up one time. Given a much more abundant clone one base away, this may be a read error. This chain connects TRBV29-1 to TRBJ2-1; possible D gene TRBD2, 6 bases. Looked up from germline, CDR1 is SQVTM and CDR2 is ANQGSEA. V was cut by 6 bases and J by 9 bases, with 15 bases left in between. This CDR3 spans 12 amino acids. CDR3 amino acids: CSVVGVGGEQFF. Here the CDR3 DNA reads TGCAGCGTCGTCGGGGTGGGAGGTGAGCAGTTCTTC.

This clonotype was found many times. The V and J genes are TRBV15 and TRBJ2-1; 7 bases agree with TRBD2. Unmatched junction bases numbered 8, after V lost 3 bases and J lost 3 bases. The germline V gene encodes CDR1 LNHNV and CDR2 YYDKDF (reference sequence). This CDR3 spans 16 amino acids. CDR3 DNA: TGTGCCACCAGCAGTCCCTTAGCGGGTCTCTACAATGAGCAGTTCTTC. Amino acids: CATSSPLAGLYNEQFF.

The J gene is TRBJ2-1, the V gene TRBV5-4, with 11 bases lining up with TRBD2. In germline, CDR1 is SGHNT, CDR2 YYREEE (reference sequence). The length of the CDR3 is 15 residues. The V gene end was trimmed by 4 bases and the J gene end by 2 bases; junction bases not matched to a gene: 2. Here the CDR3 DNA reads TGTGCCAGCAGCGGGGGACTAGCGGCCTACAATGAGCAGTTCTTC. As protein: CASSGGLAAYNEQFF.

The CDR3 reads CASRHGGGGYTF. CDR3 DNA: TGTGCCAGCAGGCACGGGGGTGGTGGCTACACCTTC. The chain links TRBV27 to TRBJ1-2; TRBD1 might be the D (5 bases). The V gene's germline CDR1 is MNHEY and CDR2 SMNVEV (reference sequence). The CDR3 contains 12 residues. V was trimmed by 6 bases and J by 7 bases, leaving 12 bases between them.

The sample holds a few counts of this clonotype. This rearrangement joins TRBV29-1 to TRBJ2-1; D is unclear. The ends were cut back, 0 bases at V and 4 bases at J, with 10 bases in the middle. From germline, CDR1 is SQVTM and CDR2 ANQGSEA. CDR3 size: 14 residues. The CDR3 nucleotides read TGCAGCGTTGAAGATGGCGGTCCTTACAATGAGCAGTTCTTC. It translates to CSVEDGGPYNEQFF.

In this sample, this clonotype turned up many times. V and J are TRBV5-1 and TRBJ2-1, with TRBD2 matching over 7 bases. Looked up from germline, CDR1 is SGHRS and CDR2 is YFSETQ. The CDR3 consists of 14 residues. V trimming: 2 bases; J trimming: 14 bases; junction bases outside the gene matches: 13. The CDR3 is CASSFPQLAEGKFF. The CDR3 DNA reads TGCGCCAGCAGCTTCCCCCAGCTAGCGGAGGGCAAGTTCTTC.

The chain is built from TRBV6-5 and TRBJ1-2; D gene uncertain. The CDR3 covers 13 residues. Germline V gives CDR1 MNHEY, CDR2 SVGAGI. V lost 3 bases and J lost 4, with 9 bases in between. The CDR3 DNA reads TGTGCCAGCAGTTATCGGGGAACCTATGGCTACACCTTC. This codes for CASSYRGTYGYTF.

This clonotype was detected many times. The J gene is TRBJ2-1, the V gene TRBV10-2, with D possibly TRBD2 on 5 matching bases. The CDR3 totals 14 residues. Deletions cut 5 bases from V and 2 bases from J, with 10 bases between. The germline V gene encodes CDR1 WSHSY and CDR2 SAAADI. The CDR3 DNA sequence: TGCGCCAGCAGTACAGCGGCGACCTACAATGAGCAGTTCTTC. Its protein product is CASSTAATYNEQFF.